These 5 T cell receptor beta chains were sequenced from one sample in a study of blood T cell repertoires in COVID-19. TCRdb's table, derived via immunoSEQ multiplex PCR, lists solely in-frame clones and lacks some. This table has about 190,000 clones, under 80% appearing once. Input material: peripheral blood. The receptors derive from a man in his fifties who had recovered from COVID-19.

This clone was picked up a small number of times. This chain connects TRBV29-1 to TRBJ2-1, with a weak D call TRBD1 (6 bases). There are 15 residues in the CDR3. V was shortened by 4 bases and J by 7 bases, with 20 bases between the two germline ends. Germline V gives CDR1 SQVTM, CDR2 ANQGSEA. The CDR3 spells CSVVNGRGGFNEQFF. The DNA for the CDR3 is TGCAGCGTTGTAAATGGGAGAGGGGGTTTTAATGAGCAGTTCTTC.

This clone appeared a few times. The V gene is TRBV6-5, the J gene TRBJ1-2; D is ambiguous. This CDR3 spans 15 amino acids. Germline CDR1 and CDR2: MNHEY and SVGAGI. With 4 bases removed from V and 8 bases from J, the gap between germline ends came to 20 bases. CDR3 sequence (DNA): TGTGCCAGCAGTTCTGACCACGGAGACGCAGAGGGCTACACCTTC. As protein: CASSSDHGDAEGYTF.

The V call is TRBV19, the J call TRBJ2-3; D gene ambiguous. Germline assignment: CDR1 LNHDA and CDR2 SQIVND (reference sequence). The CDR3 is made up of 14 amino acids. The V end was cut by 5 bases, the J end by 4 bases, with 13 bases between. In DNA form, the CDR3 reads TGTGCCAGTAGTCCCCCTAGGCGGCCAGATACGCAGTATTTT. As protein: CASSPPRRPDTQYF.

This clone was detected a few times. The CDR3 loop reads CASSQDLRQGSSRSPLHF. The CDR3 DNA reads TGCGCCAGCAGCCAAGATTTGCGACAGGGTTCCTCAAGGTCACCCCTCCACTTT. This chain joins TRBV4-1 and TRBJ1-6, with 7 bases identical to TRBD1. V lost 0 bases and J lost 10; bases outside the gene matches: 15. Germline V gene lookup returns CDR1 MGHRA and CDR2 YSYEKL. This CDR3 has 18 amino acids.

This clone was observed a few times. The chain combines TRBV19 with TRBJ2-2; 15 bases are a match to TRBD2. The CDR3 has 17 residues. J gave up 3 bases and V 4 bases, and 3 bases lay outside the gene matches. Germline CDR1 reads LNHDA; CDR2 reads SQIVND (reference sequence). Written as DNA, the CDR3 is TGTGCCAGTAGTAGGGGACTAGCGGGAGGCGACACCGGGGAGCTGTTTTTT. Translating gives CASSRGLAGGDTGELFF.